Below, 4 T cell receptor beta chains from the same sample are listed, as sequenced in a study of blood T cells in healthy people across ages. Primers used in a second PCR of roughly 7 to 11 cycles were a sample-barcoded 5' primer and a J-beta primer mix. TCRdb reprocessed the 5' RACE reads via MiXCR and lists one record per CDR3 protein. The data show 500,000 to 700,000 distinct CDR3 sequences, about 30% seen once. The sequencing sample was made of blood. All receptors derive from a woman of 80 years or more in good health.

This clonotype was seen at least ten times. In DNA, the CDR3 is TGCAGCGGAAAGACTAGCGGGGCACTAGGGGAGCAGTTCTTC. It translates to CSGKTSGALGEQFF. The chain joins TRBV29-1 to TRBJ2-1; 11 bases match TRBD2. J gave up 10 bases and V 7 bases, and 12 bases lay outside the gene matches. This CDR3 is built from 14 residues. CDR1 SQVTM and CDR2 ANQGSEA come from the germline V gene.

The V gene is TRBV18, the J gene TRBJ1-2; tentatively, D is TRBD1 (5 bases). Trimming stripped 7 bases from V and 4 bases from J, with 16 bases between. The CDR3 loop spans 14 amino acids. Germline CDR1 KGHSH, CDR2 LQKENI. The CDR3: CASLNFQGPYGYTF. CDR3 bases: TGTGCCAGCTTAAACTTCCAGGGTCCCTATGGCTACACCTTC.

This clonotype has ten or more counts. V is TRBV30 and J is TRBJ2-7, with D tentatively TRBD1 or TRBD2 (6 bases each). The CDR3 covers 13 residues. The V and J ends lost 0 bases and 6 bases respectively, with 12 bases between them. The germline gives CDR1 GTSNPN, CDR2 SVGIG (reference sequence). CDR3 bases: TGTGCCTGGAGTGTACTAAAGGGGGGCGAGCAGTACTTC. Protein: CAWSVLKGGEQYF.

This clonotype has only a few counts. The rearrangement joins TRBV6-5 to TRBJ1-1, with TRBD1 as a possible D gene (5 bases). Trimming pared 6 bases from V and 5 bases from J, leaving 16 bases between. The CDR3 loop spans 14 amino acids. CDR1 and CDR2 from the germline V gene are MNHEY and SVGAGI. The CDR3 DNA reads TGTGCCAGCAGCCCCAATCGGGGGGGAACTGAAGCTTTCTTT. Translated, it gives CASSPNRGGTEAFF.